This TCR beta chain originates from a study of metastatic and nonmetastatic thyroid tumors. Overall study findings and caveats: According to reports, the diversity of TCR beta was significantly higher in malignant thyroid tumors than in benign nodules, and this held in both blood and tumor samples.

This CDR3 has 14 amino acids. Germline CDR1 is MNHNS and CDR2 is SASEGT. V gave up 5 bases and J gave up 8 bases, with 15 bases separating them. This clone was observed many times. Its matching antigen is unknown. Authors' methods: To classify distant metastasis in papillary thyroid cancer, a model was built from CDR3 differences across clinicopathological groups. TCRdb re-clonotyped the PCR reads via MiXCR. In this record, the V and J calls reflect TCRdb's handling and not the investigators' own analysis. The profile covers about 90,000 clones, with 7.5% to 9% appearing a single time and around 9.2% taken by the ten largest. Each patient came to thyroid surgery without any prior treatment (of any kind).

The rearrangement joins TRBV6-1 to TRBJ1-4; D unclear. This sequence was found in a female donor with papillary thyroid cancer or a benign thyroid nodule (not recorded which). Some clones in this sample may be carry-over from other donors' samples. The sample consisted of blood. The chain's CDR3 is CASSMGGGSEKLFF. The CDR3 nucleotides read TGTGCCAGCAGTATGGGCGGCGGCAGCGAAAAACTGTTTTTT.